Listed below are T cell receptor beta chains from one sample, sequenced in a study. TCRdb processed the RT-PCR reads anew with MiXCR; each CDR3 protein has one entry. The sample contains around 700,000 distinct CDR3 sequences, 13% to 15% of which appear only once. The sequencing sample was made of memory CD4+ T cells from blood. These receptors all stem from a female donor in good health, serving as a healthy control. CDR3s include the opening cysteine and the closing phenylalanine or tryptophan. The size entry is marked missing in some rows and otherwise reads once, few, many or a size class.

CDR3 protein	clone size	CDR3 length	V gene	J gene
CASSNQYAASGANVLTF	-	17	TRBV19	TRBJ2-6
CSARVDTQYF	-	10	TRBV20-1	TRBJ2-3
CASSQEAAGTYGYTF	many	15	TRBV3-1	TRBJ1-2
CASSEYGLAPYNEQFF	few	16	TRBV10-1	TRBJ2-1
CASSQDESGAFF	-	12	TRBV4-3	TRBJ1-1
CSARGRVYTQYF	few	12	TRBV20-1	TRBJ2-3
CASSFTSVFTDTQYF	many	15	TRBV7-2	TRBJ2-3
CASIRGSGGIQYF	-	13	TRBV28	TRBJ2-4
CASTFYGSGELFF	-	13	TRBV3-1	TRBJ2-2
CASSQDWAGESPLHF	-	15	TRBV3-1	TRBJ1-6
CASSFNTLGDGYTF	few	14	TRBV7-2	TRBJ1-2
CASQQGARGDEKLFF	few	15	TRBV28	TRBJ1-4
CSARGVAGEKEQYF	-	14	TRBV20-1	TRBJ2-7
CASRTGYFTDTQYF	few	14	TRBV6-2/TRBV6-3	TRBJ2-3
CASSQEKGYTEAFF	few	14	TRBV4-3	TRBJ1-1
CASSWGQGSQETQYF	few	15	TRBV27	TRBJ2-5
CASSLGDMNTEAFF	many	14	TRBV13	TRBJ1-1
CASSQDKETQYF	few	12	TRBV3-1	TRBJ2-5
CASSQDVGTVTVKSPLHF	-	18	TRBV4-2	TRBJ1-6
CATSPGQGDQPQHF	many	14	TRBV15	TRBJ1-5
CASSPTGGPRDTQYF	-	15	TRBV11-1	TRBJ2-3
CASSSGQGAAEAFF	-	14	TRBV11-3	TRBJ1-1
CASGLQVMNTEAFF	-	14	TRBV19	TRBJ1-1
CASSVDTGWETQYF	many	14	TRBV9	TRBJ2-5
CASSEAETNYGYTF	-	14	TRBV2	TRBJ1-2
CASSENLGTEAFF	-	13	TRBV2	TRBJ1-1
CASSLSGLEGYTF	-	13	TRBV27	TRBJ1-2
CASSLRQGLGTDTQYF	-	16	TRBV12-3/TRBV12-4	TRBJ2-3
CASSHRGTGEGYEQYF	few	16	TRBV5-7	TRBJ2-7
CASSLARIAENTGELFF	many	17	TRBV5-5	TRBJ2-2
CASSPPGLANEQFF	-	14	TRBV3-1	TRBJ2-1
CASRVAGVQETQYF	many	14	TRBV6-5	TRBJ2-5
CASSALLETQYF	many	12	TRBV2	TRBJ2-5
CASSLDSGDQPQHF	-	14	TRBV5-5	TRBJ1-5
CASSSGPGLRNEQFF	-	15	TRBV7-3	TRBJ2-1
CAIRETSGISNEQYF	-	15	TRBV10-3	TRBJ2-7
CASSTTEVYGYTF	-	13	TRBV5-4	TRBJ1-2
CASSLGPGPTEAFF	-	14	TRBV5-1	TRBJ1-1